This section outlines one T cell receptor (beta chain) sequence together with its context. At one end, the junction sequence differs from germline, possibly due to a read error. This sample stems from a study of blood T cell repertoires in COVID-19. Study details: Spain, Italy and the United States supplied samples that represented acute and convalescent COVID-19. Sample material is recorded as cDNA or gDNA derived from T cells, B-cell-depleted T cells, or PBMCs.

The CDR3 totals 11 residues. In germline, CDR1 is SNHLY, CDR2 FYNNEI. The study recruited people aged about 18 to 90 years across around 24 US areas. Participants had their cohort set by participant-reported clinical history. Profiling relied on immunoSEQ multiplex PCR, and the TCRdb table lists in-frame clones only, not all of them. This table holds some 260,000 clones, about 85% found once. The sequenced sample consisted of PBMCs or T cells enriched from blood (not recorded which). The chain joins TRBV2 to TRBJ2-7, with D possibly matching TRBD1 (7 bases). The TCR was taken from a woman under 40 with acute COVID-19. As DNA, the CDR3 is TGTGCCAGCAGCGCGGGACAGACCATGGTCTTC. Amino acids: CASSAGQTMVF.